This T cell receptor beta chain was documented in a study of CD8 T cells in ankylosing spondylitis. General observations from the study: The authors found the disease-linked clones to be CD8+ and relatively rare in peripheral blood. For ankylosing spondylitis blood, a TCR beta motif of about eight highly homologous variants appeared characteristic. Reportedly, disease-linked clones are significantly enriched in ankylosing spondylitis patients' matched synovial fluid.

The table lists this clonotype with many counts. Its antigen remains unknown. Quantitative 5'-RACE was performed with molecular barcodes, and it yielded the TCR beta libraries. MiXCR, applied by TCRdb to the 5' RACE reads, yields one record per CDR3 protein. In the table there are more than 250,000 distinct CDR3 sequences, 7% to 9% of which are singletons. The clonotype comes from a male donor with ankylosing spondylitis. Source material: blood, either unsorted or a sorted T cell fraction (not recorded which).

CDR3 DNA: TGCGCCAGCAGCTTGTTGGACACTTCGGCCGGGGAGCTGTTTTTT. Its translation: CASSLLDTSAGELFF. This rearrangement joins TRBV5-1 to TRBJ2-2; tentative D call: TRBD1 (5 bases). Germline V gene lookup returns CDR1 SGHRS and CDR2 YFSETQ. V lost 1 base, J lost 6 bases, and 13 bases lay in between. The CDR3 consists of 15 residues.